This record concerns one TCR beta chain sequence. The table came from immunoSEQ multiplex PCR; TCRdb's copy has only in-frame clones and leaves some out. The sample carries fewer than 700,000 clones, roughly 90% recorded once. This record comes from a study of shared T cell receptors in the human thymus. CDR1 MGHRA and CDR2 YSYEKL come from the germline V gene. The CDR3 sequence is 15 residues long. These same data were also listed under a study on human thymus T cells. In that study: Finnish infants who were healthy and having corrective surgery for congenital heart defects made up the donors. Obtained as resections during corrective heart surgery, the thymus tissue was then studied. Highly overlapping thymic repertoires among unrelated individuals were reported in related research.

The gene calls are TRBV4-1 and TRBJ2-5; TRBD2 matches 9 bases. Matching the DNA end better, TRBJ2-7 makes the J call doubtful. Sequenced material: thymocytes. The origin of this receptor is a boy under two years old with a congenital heart defect. The CDR3 DNA reads as TGCGCCAGCAGCCAGGAGAGCGGGAGGTCCTACGAGCAGTACTTC. Amino acids: CASSQESGRSYEQYF.